This TCR beta chain was recorded in a study of cytomegalovirus exposure and HLA in healthy donors (dated by TCRdb to about 2017). For the study in its entirety: An earlier analysis of 587 of the donors reported about 300 Gb of sequence data and about 120 million unique TCR beta sequences obtained from about 180 million T cells. Along with the approximately 600-subject first cohort, a separate validation cohort of over a hundred different subjects was used. In the later analysis, no new phenotypic data were used to find candidate immune exposures; instead, reliance was placed on TCR beta sequences and their occurrence across donors. The T cell repertoires of several hundred subjects were profiled by immunosequencing and related to cytomegalovirus serostatus. Of the 398 genotyped donors, roughly 85% fell in the genetic ancestry cluster associated with self-reported Caucasian donors. The aim of the study was to test whether cataloging public T cell receptors could identify signatures of past pathogen exposure. The number of typed donors differed by locus: 629-630 for A, B, C, DRB1 and DQB1; 522 for DQA1; 606 for DPA1; and 400 to 480 for DPB1. Among several hundred genotyped donors of the cohort, an average of around 240,000 unique TCR beta nucleotide sequences was sequenced per donor, of which about 19% were non-productive. Every discovery cohort repertoire had been produced on one sequencing platform. An earlier analysis of around 540 of the donors applied high-throughput TCR beta sequencing to assess whether each TCR beta V gene segment acted as functional or pseudogenic. In a later genetic analysis, genome-wide SNP genotypes for about 55% of the 666 donors were used, and that subset was treated as a discovery cohort. An early release covering roughly 640 HLA-typed donors comprised approximately 300 gigabases of sequencing data and roughly 86 million unique TCR sequences. HLA typing included class I and class II loci at four-digit resolution. To study patterns of TCR occurrence, a later analysis re-analyzed previously published TCR beta repertoires from 650 to 750 donors and added high-resolution HLA genotyping. To predict cytomegalovirus infection status, the study brought together high-throughput TCR immunosequencing, statistical association of individual TCRs with disease status, and machine learning. Donor age, sex, ethnicity and CMV serostatus were compiled alongside the repertoire data. Because of strong linkage in the cohort, 4 to 6 DR-DQ haplotypes were treated as single units for association and clustering. Results the study describes overall, beyond this receptor: Because some donors lacked HLA typing at each locus, the association tests relied only on the typed subset. While some public TCRs were present in many individuals, most TCR sequences turned up only very rarely across donors. The presence/absence analyses assumed that sequencing depth was roughly uniform across donors, and that assumption may not be true. Specific HLA alleles were associated with about 17,000 TCR beta sequences at a false discovery rate of 0.05 in a later analysis. A later genetic analysis associated a missense DCLRE1C variant with V-gene and J-gene trimming of TCR beta chains, and an independent cohort replicated the association. The study listed 150 to 200 TCR beta chains as associated with cytomegalovirus. Cytomegalovirus status was reported to be diagnosed by the classifier with high specificity and sensitivity in both the original and validation cohorts. Strong co-occurrence of HLA alleles, especially DR and DQ, made assigning TCR associations to individual alleles difficult. CMV serostatus was the only immune exposure information available for the cohort. Correlated functional status among segregating V segments might be attributable to linkage disequilibrium, but an unknown experimental factor could not be ruled out. The authors suggested that the approach could potentially be extended to other disease states and immunological phenotypes. The sequencing pipeline was judged likely to have produced a cluster of highly shared sequence variants as a technical artifact. The earlier analysis of 450 to 700 of the donors excluded 15 to 20 rarely observed V segments, including chromosome 9 orphons, because counts were too low. In vitro tests confirmed that a few of the cytomegalovirus-associated TCR beta chains recognize cytomegalovirus antigens. In a later analysis, HLA-associated TCR beta chains showed more clonal expansion and lower generation probabilities than non-associated chains that were equally common. In an earlier analysis of some 540 of the donors, most TCR beta V segments appeared in productive rearrangements about 87% or about 30% of the time, broadly matching IMGT annotations. According to a later analysis, TCR association rates differed among HLA loci, with DRB1 alleles showing the most associated TCRs and HLA-C alleles showing the fewest. According to a later genetic analysis, donors in an Asian-associated ancestry cluster had fewer N-insertions in productive TCRs than the approximately 690-donor mean. According to a later analysis, parvovirus B19, influenza, CMV and Epstein-Barr virus appeared linked to several top co-occurrence clusters. A further reported finding was that TCR beta sequences accurately predicted the HLA-A and HLA-B alleles for most subjects in the first cohort. The 87-base-pair reads could not distinguish some IMGT-functional V segments, including TRBV6-2 and TRBV6-3, so those segments were excluded. According to a later analysis, most CMV-associated TCR beta chains appeared to be HLA-restricted, and the HLA associations seemed to be driven largely by CMV exposure. The cohort was sequenced for TCR beta chains only, and without alpha or paired-chain data the features that could be detected were limited.

The cohort was made up of 500 to 800 healthy bone marrow donors. All cohort members were sampled while nominally healthy, although unrecorded immune exposures were likely present. The donor was CMV seronegative and belonged to the group of 352 seronegative cohort members. Each donor provided a peripheral blood sample, and peripheral blood mononuclear cells were used for TCR beta sequencing. The Qiagen DNeasy Blood Extraction Kit was used to extract genomic DNA from the blood cell samples. Reading from cysteine to phenylalanine, the CDR3 counts 16 amino acids. Solely the CDR3 DNA is kept, with 48 bases framed from the first base. For CDR1 and CDR2, the germline V gene lists SGDLS and YYNGEE. Trimming removed 0 bases from V and 3 bases from J; the gene matches leave 7 bases unexplained. The library was made by the immunoSEQ multiplex PCR assay. The multiplex PCR relied on a mix of 60 forward primers for TCR Vbeta segments and 13 reverse primers for TCR Jbeta segments. The CDR3 region of rearranged TCR beta genes was amplified from genomic DNA by a multiplex PCR assay. Amplified TCR beta libraries were sequenced as 87-base-pair reads on the Illumina HiSeq System. Per the original workflow: A later analysis tallied 70 million to 100 million unique TCR beta chains across the 660 or so repertoires, and about 10 million of those chains were shared by two or more donors. Raw reads were error-corrected and collapsed into unique sequences with a nearest-neighbor algorithm that merged closely related sequences to remove PCR and sequencing errors. CDR3 sequences were aligned to IMGT reference sequences to assign V, D and J gene segments. For a sequence to be retained, at least a six-nucleotide match to both a V gene segment and a J gene segment was required. A rearrangement was called productive if the CDR3 had no stop codons and remained in frame with V and J, and every other rearrangement was called non-productive. CDR3 was defined according to IMGT convention as the region running from the second conserved V-encoded cysteine to the conserved J-encoded phenylalanine. In an earlier analysis of around 640 of the donors, sequences lacking an unambiguous match to a single V gene segment were excluded. In an earlier analysis of approximately 500 of the donors, a V segment was called functional when productive rearrangements were above 56.7%, and segregating when the standard deviation between donors exceeded 5%. A statistical classification framework was built for diagnosing cytomegalovirus status from the catalog of TCR beta chain sequences. In a later analysis, V and J genes were assigned by comparing TCR nucleotide sequences against IMGT/GENE-DB human TR gene sequences. A later analysis assigned CDR3 sequences and most-parsimonious VDJ recombination scenarios with the TCRdist pipeline. In a later analysis, every TCR beta chain was defined by the combination of its CDR3 amino acid sequence and its V-gene family, and reads without a unique V-gene family were dropped. In a later analysis, 500 to 650 highly shared, low-generation-probability nucleotide sequences were removed to address suspected cross-contamination and a sequencing artifact. In a later analysis, a clonal expansion index was calculated for each public chain from normalized within-repertoire ranks of inferred template counts. Generation probabilities in a later analysis came from a VDJ recombination model fitted to out-of-frame rearrangements, and those results were checked against IGoR. In a later analysis, TCR-TCR, TCR-HLA and TCR-CMV co-occurrence was scored with hypergeometric tests, and a repertoire-size bias correction was applied to TCR pairs. False discovery rates were estimated in a later analysis by permuting HLA or CMV assignments 20 times. In a later analysis, co-occurring TCRs were grouped using DBSCAN, and TCRdist sequence similarity was added for clustering within HLA-allele-positive subsets. For co-occurrence clustering, repertoires with fewer than 30,000 or more than 120,000 public chains were excluded, along with five repertoires with anomalous nucleotide sharing. Imported from immuneACCESS, the table was reduced by TCRdb to in-frame sequences with V and J called. These copies leave out some clones; in studies compared against another copy, an unresolved V gene accounts for under half, and the cause of the remainder is not known. V and J calls and clone size follow that table, whereas D and trimming were derived from the DNA. A total of 90,000 to 100,000 clones appear in this sample, more than 70% of them only once. The ten largest clones capture 7.7% of the sample.

In regard to this clone: The antigen it binds to is not known. Base-call qualities are not available, and no considerably larger clone is one nucleotide away.

The receptor chain draws on TRBV9 and TRBJ2-5, and TRBD2 matches 8 of the central bases. This receptor was obtained from a female donor in good health and CMV-seronegative. What was sequenced was PBMCs. The CDR3 sequence is CASSVGPGGHKETQYF. The DNA sequence follows: TGTGCCAGCAGCGTAGGGCCGGGGGGGCACAAAGAGACCCAGTACTTC.